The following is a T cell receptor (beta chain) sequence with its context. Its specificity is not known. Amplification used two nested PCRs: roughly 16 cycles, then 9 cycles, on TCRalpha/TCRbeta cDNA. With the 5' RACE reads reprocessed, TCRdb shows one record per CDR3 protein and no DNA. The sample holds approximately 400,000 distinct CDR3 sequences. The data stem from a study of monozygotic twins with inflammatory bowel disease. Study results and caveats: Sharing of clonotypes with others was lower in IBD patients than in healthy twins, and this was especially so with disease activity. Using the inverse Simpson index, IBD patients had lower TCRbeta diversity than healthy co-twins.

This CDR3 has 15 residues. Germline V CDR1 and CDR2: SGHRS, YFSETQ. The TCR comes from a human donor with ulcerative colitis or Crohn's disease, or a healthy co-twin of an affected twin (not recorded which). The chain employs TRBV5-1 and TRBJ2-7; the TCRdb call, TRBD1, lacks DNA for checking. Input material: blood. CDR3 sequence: CASSPTGGGTYEQYF.